This T cell receptor beta chain was identified in a study of a mutant IDH1 vaccine in newly diagnosed glioma. At the level of the study: Week 35 brought visit V12, which was followed by visit V13 at week 47.

Time point: week 35, safety follow-up. Every single dose of the vaccine, 300 ug of mutant IDH1 20-mer peptide, came with topical imiquimod. Turning to this clone: Its specificity is not known.

Only in-frame clones appear in the TCRdb table, and some are missing; sequencing was by immunoSEQ multiplex PCR. Of some 50,000 clones listed, approximately 92% are singletons. V gave up 5 bases and J gave up 0 bases, with 16 bases separating them. The CDR3 is 16 residues long. CDR1 is SEHNR, CDR2 FQNEAQ, per germline (reference sequence). The chain joins TRBV7-9 to TRBJ1-1; TRBD1 might be the D (5 bases). This clonotype was obtained from a middle-aged man with glioma. This specimen consisted of PBMCs, obtained from a glioma patient whose treatment included an IDH1 peptide vaccine. The CDR3 loop reads CASSTPRAGMNTEAFF. The CDR3 coding sequence is TGTGCCAGCAGCACCCCCAGGGCGGGAATGAACACTGAAGCTTTCTTT.